One and the same sample provided the 19 T cell receptor beta chains below, sequenced in a study of identifying expanded T cells in peripheral blood. Some clones are missing from TCRdb's copy, which holds only in-frame ones; the method was immunoSEQ multiplex PCR. The data show under 95,000 clones, around nine tenths seen once. The sequenced sample was blood. These receptors originate from a person between 18 and 75 years old in good health.

The chain combines TRBV6-6 with TRBJ2-7, with 7 bases that match TRBD2. The CDR3 has 15 amino acids. CDR1 MNHNY and CDR2 SVGAGI come from the germline V gene (reference sequence). Trimming took 2 bases from V and 2 from J; bases not matched to a gene: 6. CDR3 nucleotide sequence: TGTGCCAGCAGTTACGGAAGGGGAGGGGCCTACGAGCAGTACTTC. This sequence encodes CASSYGRGGAYEQYF.

The chain links TRBV12-5 to TRBJ2-5, with D possibly called TRBD1 or TRBD2 (7 bases each). Looked up from germline, CDR1 is LGHNT and CDR2 is FRNRAP. V was cut by 9 bases and J by 3 bases, with 17 bases left in between. This CDR3 has 14 residues. The CDR3 bases are TGTGCTAGCGGAAGCGGGACAGAAGAAGAGACCCAGTACTTC. Its translation is CASGSGTEEETQYF.

This chain joins TRBV6-5 and TRBJ2-7, with D possibly TRBD1 on 5 matching bases. Per the germline V gene, CDR1 is MNHEY and CDR2 is SVGAGI. Trimming cost V 10 bases and J 8 bases, with 15 bases left between them. The CDR3 spans 11 residues. The CDR3 loop is CAKASDRQQYF. DNA of the CDR3: TGTGCCAAAGCGTCCGACAGACAGCAGTACTTC.

The chain employs TRBV19 and TRBJ1-2; TRBD1 aligns across 7 bases. The germline V gene has CDR1 LNHDA and CDR2 SQIVND (reference sequence). CDR3 size: 13 residues. With V trimmed by 6 bases and J by 5 bases, 6 bases remained unmatched. The CDR3 protein is CASSTDREYGYTF. The CDR3 DNA reads as TGTGCCAGTAGCACCGACAGGGAATATGGCTACACCTTC.

V is TRBV7-9 and J is TRBJ2-2; 7 bases fit TRBD1. This CDR3 contains 16 residues. Germline CDR1 is SEHNR and CDR2 is FQNEAQ (reference sequence). Trimming removed 3 bases from V and 1 base from J; junction bases left unmatched: 5. The CDR3 protein is CASSFRGQLNTGELFF. The CDR3 DNA sequence: TGTGCCAGCAGCTTTAGGGGGCAGTTGAACACCGGGGAGCTGTTTTTT.

The chain carries TRBV29-1 and TRBJ2-1; 10 nucleotides line up with TRBD2. Trimming at V came to 2 bases and at J to 0 bases, leaving 10 bases not matched to a gene. The germline gives CDR1 SQVTM, CDR2 ANQGSEA. The CDR3 contains 18 residues. The CDR3 reads CSVEKLRAGGPSYNEQFF. The CDR3 DNA reads as TGCAGCGTTGAAAAACTACGAGCGGGAGGGCCCTCCTACAATGAGCAGTTCTTC.

The CDR3 region has the DNA TGTGCCAGCAGCCAAATGGACCGTTCCTCCTACGAGCAGTACTTC. Amino acid sequence: CASSQMDRSSYEQYF. The chain joins TRBV5-4 to TRBJ2-7; unclear D gene. Germline V gene data show CDR1 as SGHNT and CDR2 as YYREEE (reference sequence). The CDR3 sequence is 15 residues long. Trimming shortened V by 4 bases and J by 0 bases, and 14 bases separated the two germline ends.

The chain carries TRBV5-4 and TRBJ2-1; TRBD1 matches at 7 bases. CDR1 SGHNT and CDR2 YYREEE come from the germline V gene (reference sequence). Unmatched junction bases numbered 8, after V lost 3 bases and J lost 14 bases. This CDR3 spans 12 amino acids. Written as DNA, the CDR3 is TGTGCCAGCAGCTCCTGGACAGGATTTGAGTTCTTC. Protein: CASSSWTGFEFF. Full variable domain (outside the CDR3, taken from reference TRBV5-4 and TRBJ2-1): ETGVTQSPTHLIKTRGQQVTLRCSSQSGHNTVSWYQQALGQGPQFIFQYYREEENGRGNFPPRFSGLQFPNYSSELNVNALELDDSALYLCASSSWTGFEFFGPGTRLTVL.

The chain is built from TRBV30 and TRBJ1-1, with TRBD1 matching over 8 bases. Trimming cost V 1 base and J 1 base; bases outside gene matches: 2. Germline values: CDR1 GTSNPN, CDR2 SVGIG (reference sequence). The CDR3 is made up of 14 amino acids. The chain's CDR3 is CAWSGDRRNTEAFF. DNA for the CDR3: TGTGCCTGGAGTGGGGACAGGAGGAACACTGAAGCTTTCTTT.

The chain is built from TRBV11-2 and TRBJ2-7; D might be TRBD1 (6 bases). V was clipped by 5 bases and J by 0 bases, with 14 bases between them. CDR3 size: 15 residues. Per germline, CDR1 SGHAT and CDR2 FQNNGV. CDR3 loop: CASSLGQPASYEQYF. The CDR3 nucleotides are TGTGCCAGCAGCCTAGGACAGCCGGCCTCCTACGAGCAGTACTTC.

Worth noting for this clone: A junction boundary mismatches the germline segment, possibly from a read error. Other DNA sequences in the same sample also yield this CDR3. V usage is TRBV19 and J usage is TRBJ1-5; D is uncertain. Germline CDR1 reads LNHDA; CDR2 reads SQIVND (reference sequence). The CDR3 runs 15 residues. The CDR3 DNA reads as TGTGCCAGTAGTATCGTCCTGGTAGGCAACCAGCCCCAGCATTTT. Its protein product is CASSIVLVGNQPQHF.

CDR3 DNA sequence: TGTGCCAGCAGTTACCTCGGGCGTTACGGCTACACCTTC. It yields the protein CASSYLGRYGYTF. V and J are TRBV6-6 and TRBJ1-2; unclear D gene. The CDR3 totals 13 residues. Trimming cost V 2 bases and J 8 bases, with 12 bases left between them. CDR1 is MNHNY and CDR2 is SVGAGI in the germline V gene (reference sequence).

The rearrangement uses TRBV7-6 and TRBJ2-3, with D uncertain. The CDR3 runs to 13 residues. V was cut by 1 base and J by 4 bases, with 6 bases left in between. The germline gives CDR1 SGHVS, CDR2 FNYEAQ. The CDR3 loop reads CASSLGESDTQYF. Written as DNA, the CDR3 is TGTGCCAGCAGCTTAGGGGAATCAGATACGCAGTATTTT.

This clone was counted only a few times. The chain is built from TRBV27 and TRBJ1-5; TRBD1 might be the D (5 bases). V gave up 7 bases and J gave up 4 bases, with 14 bases separating them. Germline V gene data show CDR1 as MNHEY and CDR2 as SMNVEV (reference sequence). This CDR3 comprises 14 residues. The CDR3 region is CASTLRDGNQPQHF. The CDR3 nucleotides read TGTGCCAGCACCCTCCGGGACGGTAATCAGCCCCAGCATTTT.

The chain uses TRBV28 and TRBJ1-1; D remains unclear. CDR3 length equals 14 residues. The V and J ends lost 3 bases and 1 base respectively, with 9 bases between them. Per germline, CDR1 MDHEN and CDR2 SYDVKM. CDR3 bases: TGTGCCAGCAGTTTCTTCGGCACGAACACTGAAGCTTTCTTT. It yields the protein CASSFFGTNTEAFF.

This sequence joins TRBV2 and TRBJ2-1; D is possibly TRBD2 (6 bases). The CDR3 is 16 amino acids. Trimming left V 5 bases short and J 7 bases short, with 21 bases between. CDR1 is SNHLY and CDR2 is FYNNEI in the germline V gene. DNA for the CDR3: TGTGCCAGCAGTCCGGAACCGGGACTCCGAGGTAATGAGCAGTTCTTC. It codes for CASSPEPGLRGNEQFF.

The count of this clone is one. The chain links TRBV7-3 to TRBJ2-1, with TRBD2 as a possible D gene (6 bases). This CDR3 has 15 residues. The V end lost 5 bases, the J end lost 0 bases, and 11 bases lay between the germline ends. CDR1 SGHTA and CDR2 FQGTGA come from the germline V gene. The CDR3: CASSGSGSSYNEQFF. The DNA for the CDR3 is TGTGCCAGCAGCGGTAGCGGTAGCTCCTACAATGAGCAGTTCTTC.

The gene calls are TRBV5-1 and TRBJ1-5; TRBD1 is a possible D gene (6 bases). The CDR3 spans 14 residues. V was cut by 4 bases and J by 3 bases, with 11 bases left in between. The germline V gene encodes CDR1 SGHRS and CDR2 YFSETQ. In DNA, the CDR3 is TGCGCCAGCAGCAAGACAGGTATCAATCAGCCCCAGCATTTT. Translated: CASSKTGINQPQHF.

This CDR3 reads CASSLRGITGELFF. CDR3 in DNA: TGTGCCAGCAGCCTTCGCGGCATCACCGGGGAGCTGTTTTTT. This rearrangement joins TRBV7-2 to TRBJ2-2; D is ambiguous. The CDR3 extends over 14 amino acids. The ends were cut back, 5 bases at V and 4 bases at J, with 11 bases in the middle. CDR1 is SGHTA, CDR2 FQGNSA, per germline. Combining the CDR3 with reference TRBV7-2 and TRBJ2-2 gives the whole variable domain GAGVSQSPSNKVTEKGKDVELRCDPISGHTALYWYRQSLGQGLEFLIYFQGNSAPDKSGLPSDRFSAERTGGSVSTLTIQRTQQEDSAVYLCASSLRGITGELFFGEGSRLTVL.